These 15 T cell receptor beta chains originate from one sample sequenced in a study of shared clonotypes between healthy human individuals. Clones were sequenced by immunoSEQ multiplex PCR, and TCRdb holds only the in-frame ones, with some missing. The sample lists hundreds of thousands of clones, approximately 79% occurring once. The sequenced material came from memory CD4+ T cells sorted from blood. The subset denotes: CD45RA-negative fraction. The receptor source for this set is a woman aged 25-40 years in good health.

The chain recombines TRBV11-2 with TRBJ2-7, with 10 bases that match TRBD2. The junction had 6 bases not matched to a gene; V was cut back by 4 bases and J by 0 bases. This CDR3 spans 16 amino acids. Germline loops: CDR1 SGHAT, CDR2 FQNNGV. The CDR3 DNA follows: TGTGCCAGCAGCTCTGGACTAGCGGCCATCTCCTACGAGCAGTACTTC. It translates to CASSSGLAAISYEQYF.

With regard to this clone: This may come from a read error, since a much larger clone is one base off. The rearrangement joins TRBV4-2 to TRBJ2-2, with D hard to call. Looked up from germline, CDR1 is LGHNA and CDR2 is YNFKEQ. The V and J ends lost 4 bases and 5 bases respectively, with 2 bases between them. The CDR3 is 11 residues long. The CDR3 DNA follows: TGTGCCAGCAGCCGGACCGGGGAGCTGTTTTTT. Translating it yields CASSRTGELFF.

The rearrangement joins TRBV13 to TRBJ2-2; D perhaps matches TRBD2 (5 bases). The germline V and J ends were trimmed by 3 bases and 7 bases, with 12 bases remaining between them. The CDR3 length is 14 residues. Looked up from germline, CDR1 is PRHDT and CDR2 is FYEKMQ (reference sequence). The chain's CDR3 is CASSLWGVGGELFF. The CDR3 nucleotides are TGTGCCAGCAGCTTGTGGGGAGTGGGCGGGGAGCTGTTTTTT.

The rearrangement joins TRBV30 to TRBJ1-2; 11 nucleotides agree with TRBD1. The V segment lost 0 bases and the J segment 8 bases; nucleotides outside the gene matches: 8. From germline, CDR1 is GTSNPN and CDR2 SVGIG (reference sequence). This CDR3 is built from 15 residues. CDR3 DNA: TGTGCCTGGAGTGTTAGGACAGGGGGCGTGAGAGGCTACACCTTC. It translates to CAWSVRTGGVRGYTF.

The rearrangement links TRBV28 to TRBJ2-7; weak D call: TRBD1 (6 bases). V was cut by 6 bases and J by 1 base, with 19 bases left in between. CDR1 is MDHEN and CDR2 is SYDVKM in the germline V gene. This CDR3 is built from 16 residues. The CDR3 spells CASSPLISGASYEQYF. Written as DNA, the CDR3 is TGTGCCAGCAGCCCCCTTATATCAGGGGCATCCTACGAGCAGTACTTC.

V gene TRBV25-1 combines with J gene TRBJ1-4; D not certain. CDR3 length: 15 residues. Trimming pared 2 bases from V and 4 bases from J, leaving 11 bases between. Per the germline V gene, CDR1 is MGHDK and CDR2 is SYGVNS. For the CDR3, the DNA is TGTGCCAGCAGTGAAGGGATAGGCGGTAATGAAAAACTGTTTTTT. This translates into CASSEGIGGNEKLFF.

The rearrangement links TRBV14 to TRBJ2-1; 9 nucleotides agree with TRBD1. In germline, CDR1 is SGHDN, CDR2 FVKESK. The CDR3 totals 15 residues. Germline trimming cut 4 bases from V and 3 bases from J; bases unmatched to any gene: 4. The CDR3, as DNA: TGTGCCAGCAGCCCATTGACAGGGGGCTACAATGAGCAGTTCTTC. Translated: CASSPLTGGYNEQFF.

The rearrangement joins TRBV2 to TRBJ1-5; D unresolved. Germline loops: CDR1 SNHLY, CDR2 FYNNEI. This CDR3 is built from 14 residues. The V and J ends lost 5 bases and 7 bases respectively, with 15 bases between them. CDR3 in DNA: TGTGCCAGCAGTTCTACGGGATCCTCGCAGCCCCAGCATTTT. Translated: CASSSTGSSQPQHF. Full variable domain (rest looked up from reference TRBV2 and TRBJ1-5): EPEVTQTPSHQVTQMGQEVILRCVPISNHLYFYWYRQILGQKVEFLVSFYNNEISEKSEIFDDQFSVERPDGSNFTLKIRSTKLEDSAMYFCASSSTGSSQPQHFGDGTRLSIL.

Only a few counts were recorded for this clone. The gene calls are TRBV5-1 and TRBJ2-1, with 9 bases identical to TRBD2. Trimming removed 3 bases from V and 7 bases from J; junction bases left unmatched: 8. The CDR3 is made up of 15 amino acids. Per germline, CDR1 SGHRS and CDR2 YFSETQ. In nucleotides, the CDR3 is TGCGCCAGCAGCTACTTAGCGGGAGAGGGAAATGAGCAGTTCTTC. Its protein is CASSYLAGEGNEQFF.

V usage is TRBV10-2 and J usage is TRBJ2-7, with 15 bases fitting TRBD2. Germline CDR1 is WSHSY and CDR2 is SAAADI. The ends lost 6 bases at V and 3 bases at J; junction bases unmatched: 6. The CDR3 is 16 residues long. Here the CDR3 reads CASRGLAGGVGYEQYF. The CDR3 region has the DNA TGCGCCAGCAGAGGACTAGCGGGAGGGGTGGGCTACGAGCAGTACTTC.

V usage is TRBV5-1 and J usage is TRBJ2-1; 7 bases are shared with TRBD2. Germline CDR1 reads SGHRS; CDR2 reads YFSETQ. J gave up 4 bases and V 4 bases, and 11 bases lay outside the gene matches. This CDR3 is built from 16 residues. This CDR3 is CASSRMAGARYNEQFF. DNA for the CDR3: TGCGCCAGCAGCAGGATGGCGGGAGCGAGGTACAATGAGCAGTTCTTC.

This clone has more than one count but fewer than ten. The chain carries TRBV11-1 and TRBJ2-7; D is ambiguous. This CDR3 spans 13 amino acids. Germline V lookup: CDR1 SGHAT, CDR2 FQDESV (reference sequence). Trimming took off 5 bases at V and 5 bases at J, with 13 bases between the two ends. CDR3 coding DNA: TGTGCCAGCAGCCCCGCCGGTAGGGACGAGCAGTACTTC. Protein sequence: CASSPAGRDEQYF. Full variable domain (missing parts from reference TRBV11-1 and TRBJ2-7): EAEVAQSPRYKITEKSQAVAFWCDPISGHATLYWYRQILGQGPELLVQFQDESVVDDSQLPKDRFSAERLKGVDSTLKIQPAELGDSAMYLCASSPAGRDEQYFGPGTRLTVT.

The chain is built from TRBV5-6 and TRBJ2-3; no firm D call. Germline CDR1 and CDR2: SGHDT and YYEEEE. Trimming took off 0 bases at V and 2 bases at J, with 16 bases between the two ends. The CDR3 is 17 residues long. The DNA of the CDR3 is TGTGCCAGCAGCTTGGATAAGGGTCGGGTTGTCACAGATACGCAGTATTTT. Its protein is CASSLDKGRVVTDTQYF.

The chain is built from TRBV9 and TRBJ1-5; D ambiguous. Trimming pared 2 bases from V and 3 bases from J, leaving 9 bases between. The CDR3 runs to 14 residues. CDR1 is SGDLS, CDR2 YYNGEE, per germline. This chain's CDR3 is CASSVGQANQPQHF. The DNA for the CDR3 is TGTGCCAGCAGCGTTGGTCAGGCCAATCAGCCCCAGCATTTT.

This rearrangement joins TRBV6-6 to TRBJ2-1, with no clear D. The CDR3 has 14 amino acids. Germline V gene data show CDR1 as MNHNY and CDR2 as SVGAGI (reference sequence). V was pared by 8 bases and J by 0 bases, with 11 bases between. Written as DNA, the CDR3 is TGTGCCAGCCTTCCGAGCAGCTCCTACAATGAGCAGTTCTTC. Translation gives CASLPSSSYNEQFF.